This TCR beta chain was sequenced during a study of T cells expressing NK-cell markers. Germline lookup yields CDR1 SGHTA and CDR2 FQGNSA. The CDR3 covers 13 residues. Study-wide points: Similarly, these clonotypes led the CD3+CD56-NKG2C+ fraction as well in a few donors. NKG2C+ dominant clonotypes from 5 or 6 donors made up about 1.0-7.5% of CD8+ T cells.

As for this clonotype: Its antigen remains unidentified.

For TCR beta, cDNA was produced by 5'RACE template switching with UMIs. One entry per CDR3 protein, without DNA, is what TCRdb gives after re-calling the 5' RACE reads. The sample includes over 100,000 distinct CDR3 sequences. Sequencing was performed on blood T cells: a sorted CD56 or NKG2C T cell subset, CD4+ or CD8+ T cells, or bulk PBMC T cells (not recorded which). V gene TRBV7-2 combines with J gene TRBJ1-6; lacking DNA, the TRBD1 call made by TCRdb goes unchecked. This TCR was recovered from a woman between 18 and 70 years old in good health. CDR3 in amino acids: CARPGSYNSPLHF.